The text below deals with one T cell receptor (beta chain). Germline lookup yields CDR1 SQVTM and CDR2 ANQGSEA. V shed 6 bases and J shed 8 bases, with 9 bases lying between them. This CDR3 comprises 10 residues. The data were obtained in a study of CD8 T cells in Susac syndrome. An amount of RNA that ranged from 0.5 to 1 ug was reverse transcribed with random hexamers. TCRdb itself ran the immunoSEQ multiplex PCR reads through MiXCR, one entry per CDR3 protein. The sample carries a few hundred thousand distinct CDR3 sequences, 70% to 90% recorded once. The sequence came from a human donor with multiple sclerosis. V usage is TRBV29-1 and J usage is TRBJ2-3; D is unclear. The sample was CD8+ T cells from PBMCs. The CDR3 nucleotides are TGCAGCGTCCCCCTGGGTACGCAGTATTTT. Translating gives CSVPLGTQYF.